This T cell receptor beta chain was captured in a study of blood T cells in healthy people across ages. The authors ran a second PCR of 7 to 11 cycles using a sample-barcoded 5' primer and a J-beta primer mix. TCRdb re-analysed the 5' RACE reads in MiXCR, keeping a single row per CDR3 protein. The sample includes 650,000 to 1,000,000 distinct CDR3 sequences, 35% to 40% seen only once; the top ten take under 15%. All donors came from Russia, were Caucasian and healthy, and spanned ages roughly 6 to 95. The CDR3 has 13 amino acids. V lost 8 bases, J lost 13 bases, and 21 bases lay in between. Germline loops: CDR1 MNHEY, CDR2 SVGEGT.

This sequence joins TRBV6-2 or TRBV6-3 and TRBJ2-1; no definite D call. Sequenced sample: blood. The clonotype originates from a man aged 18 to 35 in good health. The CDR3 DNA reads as TGTGCCAGCGTGGAAGGAAACCAAGAGACCCAGTTCTTC. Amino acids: CASVEGNQETQFF.